These 28 T cell receptor beta chains share one sample of origin, sequenced in a study of Ad26.COV2.S vaccination and SARS-CoV-2 variants. Treatment meaning: 15 to 20 received Ad26.COV2.S at low or high dose, single or two shots; five or six received placebo; per-sample allocation not given. Sampling happened 63 days after the first vaccine or placebo injection. Data came from immunoSEQ multiplex PCR; TCRdb stores just in-frame clones and leaves some out. The table includes hundreds of thousands of clones, around 92% detected once. This specimen consisted of peripheral blood, obtained in a trial of Ad26.COV2.S vaccine versus placebo. These TCRs come from a person between 18 and 60 years old who received the Ad26.COV2.S COVID-19 vaccine or a placebo.

Points on this clone: No DNA is shown, since the ends of the CDR3 on it are uncertain; the CDR3 is the one TCRdb lists. V gene TRBV29-1 combines with J gene TRBJ1-2; the table's D call, TRBD1, was not checked against the DNA. The CDR3 is 13 amino acids in total, end residues counted. CDR1 SQVTM and CDR2 ANQGSEA come from the germline V gene. The CDR3: CSVRDRGWALGTF.

V and J are TRBV4-1 and TRBJ1-1; unclear D gene. In germline, CDR1 is MGHRA, CDR2 YSYEKL. Trimming shortened V by 0 bases and J by 0 bases, and 8 bases separated the two germline ends. This CDR3 has 15 residues. In DNA, the CDR3 is TGCGCCAGCAGCCAAGAAGGCAGGCTGAACACTGAAGCTTTCTTT. It encodes CASSQEGRLNTEAFF.

The rearrangement links TRBV12-5 to TRBJ2-7; TRBD1 matches at 7 bases. The V gene's germline CDR1 is LGHNT and CDR2 FRNRAP. The CDR3 is made up of 16 amino acids. Trimming cost V 6 bases and J 3 bases; bases outside gene matches: 14. In DNA form, the CDR3 reads TGTGCTAGTGGCCTCCGGACCGGGACAGAGATCTACGAGCAGTACTTC. It is translated as CASGLRTGTEIYEQYF. The full variable domain, its missing parts supplied by reference TRBV12-5 and TRBJ2-7, is DARVTQTPRHKVTEMGQEVTMRCQPILGHNTVFWYRQTMMQGLELLAYFRNRAPLDDSGMPKDRFSAEMPDATLATLKIQPSEPRDSAVYFCASGLRTGTEIYEQYFGPGTRLTVT.

The rearrangement uses TRBV5-1 and TRBJ2-1; weak D call: TRBD2 (7 bases). With 0 bases removed from V and 3 bases from J, the gap between germline ends came to 13 bases. Germline-derived CDR1 and CDR2 are SGHRS and YFSETQ. The CDR3 runs to 16 residues. CDR3 bases: TGCGCCAGCAGCTTGGTGGGAGGGGGGCTCTACAATGAGCAGTTCTTC. It encodes CASSLVGGGLYNEQFF.

This clone appeared once. The chain combines TRBV19 with TRBJ2-5, with D perhaps being TRBD1 or TRBD2 (6 bases each). Germline-derived CDR1 and CDR2 are LNHDA and SQIVND (reference sequence). V was trimmed by 7 bases and J by 5 bases, leaving 17 bases between them. CDR3 size: 14 residues. The CDR3 sequence: CASKVSGGSETQYF. In DNA form, the CDR3 reads TGTGCCAGTAAGGTGTCCGGGGGCTCGGAGACCCAGTACTTC.

J is TRBJ1-1 and V is TRBV19; perhaps TRBD1 as D (6 bases). The CDR3 covers 20 residues. V lost 0 bases and J 3 bases, leaving 26 bases between the germline ends. CDR1 is LNHDA, CDR2 SQIVND, per germline (reference sequence). The CDR3 DNA sequence: TGTGCCAGTAGTATAGATCAAGGGGGGCTGCTGTTGTTTAAGGACACTGAAGCTTTCTTT. Its protein product is CASSIDQGGLLLFKDTEAFF.

J is TRBJ1-2 and V is TRBV30; 8 positions match TRBD1. Germline values: CDR1 GTSNPN, CDR2 SVGIG (reference sequence). The ends lost 3 bases at V and 4 bases at J; junction bases unmatched: 16. The CDR3 contains 17 residues. The CDR3 region has the DNA TGTGCCTGGAGGGACAGGGCCGCCCTAAGGAACTTCTATGGCTACACCTTC. It translates to CAWRDRAALRNFYGYTF. Supplemented by reference TRBV30 and TRBJ1-2, the full variable domain reads SQTIHQWPATLVQPVGSPLSLECTVEGTSNPNLYWYRQAAGRGLQLLFYSVGIGQISSEVPQNLSASRPQDRQFILSSKKLLLSDSGFYLCAWRDRAALRNFYGYTFGSGTRLTVV.

This clone came up once. The V call is TRBV30, the J call TRBJ2-1; D unresolved. The germline V and J ends were trimmed by 3 bases and 7 bases, with 22 bases remaining between them. The germline V gene has CDR1 GTSNPN and CDR2 SVGIG (reference sequence). This CDR3 comprises 16 residues. The DNA for the CDR3 is TGTGCCTGGAGCTCCAACTCCCAGAGTCTTTTGAATGAGCAGTTCTTC. This gives the protein CAWSSNSQSLLNEQFF.

The chain couples TRBV3-1 (or the pseudogene TRBV3-2) to TRBJ2-7, with TRBD1 matching 7 bases. Germline CDR1 and CDR2: LGHDT and YNNKEL (reference sequence). The CDR3 runs 16 residues. The V gene end was trimmed by 0 bases and the J gene end by 4 bases; junction bases not matched to a gene: 9. CDR3 protein: CASSQEADRVKYEQYF. In nucleotides, the CDR3 is TGTGCCAGCAGCCAAGAAGCAGACAGGGTAAAGTACGAGCAGTACTTC.

The chain links TRBV19 to TRBJ2-5; 9 nucleotides match TRBD1. The CDR3 is 14 residues long. Germline-derived CDR1 and CDR2 are LNHDA and SQIVND (reference sequence). The ends lost 5 bases at V and 5 bases at J; junction bases unmatched: 6. CDR3 sequence (DNA): TGTGCCAGTAGTCCCGGGACAGGGCGGGAGACCCAGTACTTC. This gives the protein CASSPGTGRETQYF.

J is TRBJ2-3 and V is TRBV27; 9 positions agree with TRBD2. This CDR3 contains 15 residues. V trimming: 2 bases; J trimming: 0 bases; junction bases outside the gene matches: 0. From germline, CDR1 is MNHEY and CDR2 SMNVEV (reference sequence). This CDR3 is CASSLTSGSTDTQYF. In DNA form, the CDR3 reads TGTGCCAGCAGTTTAACTAGCGGGAGCACAGATACGCAGTATTTT.

The chain uses TRBV11-2 and TRBJ2-5, with 14 bases aligning to TRBD2. V dropped 7 bases and J dropped 5; count of bases not matched to a gene: 9. The CDR3 length is 16 residues. The V gene's germline CDR1 is SGHAT and CDR2 FQNNGV. The CDR3 coding sequence is TGTGCCAGCACCCGGGGACTAGCGGGAGTACAGGAGACCCAGTACTTC. As protein: CASTRGLAGVQETQYF.

The chain employs TRBV18 and TRBJ2-5; D not resolved. CDR1 KGHSH and CDR2 LQKENI come from the germline V gene. Trimming removed 1 base from V and 0 bases from J, with 12 bases in between. The CDR3 runs 16 residues. This chain's CDR3 is CASSPQTPADQETQYF. The CDR3 region has the DNA TGTGCCAGCTCACCACAGACACCTGCAGACCAAGAGACCCAGTACTTC.

CDR3 in DNA: TGTGCCAGCAGCGATGTTGCCAGGGATACGCAGTATTTT. As protein: CASSDVARDTQYF. The rearrangement uses TRBV7-8 and TRBJ2-3; D gene uncertain. Between the trimmed V and J ends, which lost 5 bases and 6 bases, there was a span of 12 bases. Germline V gene lookup returns CDR1 SGHVS and CDR2 FQNEAQ. The CDR3 length is 13 residues.

The chain has TRBV5-5 and TRBJ2-2; D could derive from TRBD1 or TRBD2 (5 bases each). This CDR3 contains 16 residues. The V gene lost 1 base and the J gene lost 5 bases, with 15 bases spanning the gap. Germline V gene sequence: CDR1 SGHKS, CDR2 YYEKEE (reference sequence). CDR3 DNA: TGTGCCAGCAGCTTGAGAGGGGATTTATTAACCGGGGAGCTGTTTTTT. Its protein product is CASSLRGDLLTGELFF.

This clone was observed a handful of times. V gene TRBV5-6 combines with J gene TRBJ1-3; D uncertain. In germline, CDR1 is SGHDT, CDR2 YYEEEE. The V gene lost 6 bases and the J gene lost 1 base, with 8 bases spanning the gap. The CDR3 length is 13 residues. This CDR3 is CASKKVSGNTIYF. The CDR3 region has the DNA TGTGCCAGCAAGAAAGTTTCTGGAAACACCATATATTTT.

The V call is TRBV18, the J call TRBJ2-7; TRBD1 is a possible D gene (6 bases). The CDR3 extends over 14 amino acids. The germline gives CDR1 KGHSH, CDR2 LQKENI. Trimming took 3 bases from V and 3 from J, leaving 12 bases between them. The CDR3 DNA reads as TGTGCCAGCTCACCGGGACACCAAGACTACGAGCAGTACTTC. This sequence encodes CASSPGHQDYEQYF. Full variable domain (outside the CDR3, taken from reference TRBV18 and TRBJ2-7): NAGVMQNPRHLVRRRGQEARLRCSPMKGHSHVYWYRQLPEEGLKFMVYLQKENIIDESGMPKERFSAEFPKEGPSILRIQQVVRGDSAAYFCASSPGHQDYEQYFGPGTRLTVT.

The chain has TRBV11-2 and TRBJ2-1; D is tentatively TRBD1 or TRBD2 (7 bases each). The CDR3 runs to 18 residues. The germline V gene encodes CDR1 SGHAT and CDR2 FQNNGV. With 4 bases removed from V and 4 bases from J, the gap between germline ends came to 23 bases. CDR3 in amino acids: CASSSRPGGALSYNEQFF. For the CDR3, the DNA is TGTGCCAGCAGCTCCCGGCCAGGGGGGGCCCTTTCGTACAATGAGCAGTTCTTC.

The chain carries TRBV7-9 and TRBJ1-1; 8 positions agree with TRBD1. In germline, CDR1 is SEHNR, CDR2 FQNEAQ (reference sequence). This CDR3 spans 15 amino acids. V lost 6 bases, J lost 1 base, and 7 bases stayed unmatched. CDR3 protein: CASSQTGGENTEAFF. The DNA of the CDR3 is TGTGCCAGCAGTCAAACAGGGGGTGAGAACACTGAAGCTTTCTTT.

This clone was counted between two and nine times. This chain uses TRBV5-4 with TRBJ2-7; D not certain. There are 13 residues in the CDR3. The V end lost 0 bases, the J end lost 1 base, and 5 bases lay between the germline ends. The V gene's germline CDR1 is SGHNT and CDR2 YYREEE (reference sequence). The CDR3: CASSLVASYEQYF. As DNA, the CDR3 is TGTGCCAGCAGCTTGGTGGCTTCCTACGAGCAGTACTTC.

The chain is built from TRBV19 and TRBJ1-4; TRBD1 matches at 10 bases. V dropped 3 bases and J dropped 8; count of bases not matched to a gene: 9. This CDR3 contains 16 residues. From germline, CDR1 is LNHDA and CDR2 SQIVND (reference sequence). In DNA form, the CDR3 reads TGTGCCAGTAGTATGTACACCGGGACAGGGGAAGAAAAACTGTTTTTT. This gives the protein CASSMYTGTGEEKLFF.

The chain employs TRBV19 and TRBJ1-5; 7 bases are a match to TRBD1. This CDR3 region has 15 residues. J gave up 2 bases and V 5 bases, and 6 bases lay outside the gene matches. Germline CDR1 and CDR2: LNHDA and SQIVND (reference sequence). CDR3 residues: CASSPDRSGNQPQHF. The CDR3 nucleotides read TGTGCCAGTAGTCCGGACAGGTCGGGCAATCAGCCCCAGCATTTT.

V usage is TRBV30 and J usage is TRBJ1-5, with D maybe TRBD1 (6 bases). The CDR3 sequence is 15 residues long. Germline CDR1 reads GTSNPN; CDR2 reads SVGIG (reference sequence). The ends were cut back, 3 bases at V and 0 bases at J, with 12 bases in the middle. In DNA form, the CDR3 reads TGTGCCTGGAGGAAGACAGGAGGTAGCAATCAGCCCCAGCATTTT. Protein: CAWRKTGGSNQPQHF.

The V gene is TRBV28, the J gene TRBJ1-3; no definite D call. The germline V gene encodes CDR1 MDHEN and CDR2 SYDVKM. This CDR3 spans 14 amino acids. The V gene lost 2 bases and the J gene lost 4 bases, with 9 bases spanning the gap. CDR3 nucleotide sequence: TGTGCCAGCAGTTTAGATAGGGTAGGAAACACCATATATTTT. It yields the protein CASSLDRVGNTIYF.

The V and J genes are TRBV19 and TRBJ2-7; D gene ambiguous. The V end was cut by 3 bases, the J end by 3 bases, with 9 bases between. The CDR3 is made up of 13 amino acids. Germline V gives CDR1 LNHDA, CDR2 SQIVND (reference sequence). CDR3 in DNA: TGTGCCAGTAGTATCACGGTGGGCTACGAGCAGTACTTC. This codes for CASSITVGYEQYF.

The chain has TRBV6-2 or TRBV6-3 and TRBJ1-2; D remains ambiguous. CDR1 and CDR2 (germline): MNHEY, SVGEGT. The germline V and J ends were trimmed by 0 bases and 2 bases, with 7 bases remaining between them. This CDR3 region has 14 residues. CDR3 residues: CASSYSTVNYGYTF. The CDR3 bases are TGTGCCAGCAGTTACTCGACGGTGAACTATGGCTACACCTTC.

This rearrangement joins TRBV19 to TRBJ1-5; 7 bases fit TRBD1. With 8 bases clipped from V and 0 bases from J, the junction kept 4 bases outside the gene matches. Germline lookup yields CDR1 LNHDA and CDR2 SQIVND (reference sequence). CDR3 length: 14 amino acids. The CDR3 protein is CASGQDNSNQPQHF. The CDR3 coding sequence is TGTGCCAGTGGACAGGACAATAGCAATCAGCCCCAGCATTTT.

This chain connects TRBV3-1 (or the pseudogene TRBV3-2) to TRBJ2-7; 7 nucleotides match TRBD2. The CDR3 length is 12 residues. V dropped 6 bases and J dropped 1; count of bases not matched to a gene: 0. Germline V gives CDR1 LGHDT, CDR2 YNNKEL (reference sequence). CDR3: CASSSGSYEQYF. CDR3 nucleotides: TGTGCCAGCAGTAGCGGGTCCTACGAGCAGTACTTC.